This T cell receptor (beta chain) was captured in a study of blood T cell repertoires in COVID-19. Turning to the study itself: There were acute and convalescent COVID-19 samples, and they came from the United States, Italy and Spain. PBMCs, B-cell-depleted T cells, or T cells were the source of the cDNA or gDNA that made up the material.

The length of the CDR3 is 15 residues. Germline V CDR1 and CDR2: LNHDA, SQIVND (reference sequence). V was clipped by 7 bases and J by 3 bases; unmatched bases: 10. Original methodology: Reference gene primer amplification in the assay estimated nucleated cell counts. This table comes from immunoSEQ multiplex PCR, and its TCRdb copy is limited to in-frame clones, with some not included. D and trimming come from the DNA, and the V and J calls and clone size come from that table. The table includes about 140,000 clones, roughly nine tenths detected once. The receptor's source is a woman aged 60-70 years with active COVID-19. The sample comprised peripheral blood. The rearrangement joins TRBV19 to TRBJ2-3; 7 bases match TRBD2. The DNA of the CDR3 is TGTGCCAGTACCCAAAGCGGGACGTTAACAGATACGCAGTATTTT. It is translated as CASTQSGTLTDTQYF. Full variable domain (rest looked up from reference TRBV19 and TRBJ2-3): DGGITQSPKYLFRKEGQNVTLSCEQNLNHDAMYWYRQDPGQGLRLIYYSQIVNDFQKGDIAEGYSVSREKKESFPLTVTSAQKNPTAFYLCASTQSGTLTDTQYFGPGTRLTVL.